This is a list of T cell receptor beta chains from one sample in a study of cytomegalovirus exposure and HLA in healthy donors. The data were produced by immunoSEQ multiplex PCR, yet TCRdb's version contains in-frame clones alone and is incomplete. Of about 210,000 clones in the sample, roughly 77% were seen once. The sequenced sample was PBMCs. The receptors shown here come from a man aged 35-49 years in good health and CMV-seropositive. The CDR3 runs from the conserved cysteine through the conserved F or W. D genes are given only for firm matches. The size entry is marked missing in some rows and otherwise reads once, few, many or a size class.

TGTGCCAGTAGTAGACAGCCTTTGTATGGCTACACCTTC	CASSRQPLYGYTF	TRBV19	TRBJ1-2	NA	NA
TGCGCCAGCAGCCCCCCCGGGGCTGGGGCCAACGTCCTGACTTTC	CASSPPGAGANVLTF	TRBV4-3	TRBJ2-6	NA	NA
TGTGCCAGCAGTGACCGGCGGGAGGGGCTAGCCAAAAACATTCAGTACTTC	CASSDRREGLAKNIQYF	TRBV6-1	TRBJ2-4	once	TRBD2
TGTGCCATCAGTGAGGAGGGATGGGATTCACCCCTCCACTTT	CAISEEGWDSPLHF	TRBV10-3	TRBJ1-6	once	NA
TGCAGCGTTGAAGCAGGGGCTATCAACTATGGCTACACCTTC	CSVEAGAINYGYTF	TRBV29-1	TRBJ1-2	NA	NA
TGTGCCAGCAGCCAGCCCCGTGGAGGGGGGGGTACCTACGAGCAGTACTTC	CASSQPRGGGGTYEQYF	TRBV7-6	TRBJ2-7	NA	NA
TGCAGCGTTGGACTTAGCGGGGAGACCCAGTACTTC	CSVGLSGETQYF	TRBV29-1	TRBJ2-5	once	TRBD2
TGCAGCATCAGGGAAGGGTACGAGCAGTACTTC	CSIREGYEQYF	TRBV29-1	TRBJ2-7	NA	NA
TGTGCCAGCAGCTTAGGGGCGGGGGCGGGCACTGAAGCTTTCTTT	CASSLGAGAGTEAFF	TRBV7-9	TRBJ1-1	NA	NA
TGTGCCAGCAGCCGGGGGACTAGCGGGGGAAATGAGCAGTTCTTC	CASSRGTSGGNEQFF	TRBV11-3	TRBJ2-1	NA	TRBD2
TGCAGCGTTGGGACTAGTTCCTACGAGCAGTACTTC	CSVGTSSYEQYF	TRBV29-1	TRBJ2-7	NA	TRBD2
TGTGCCAGCAGTTTGCCTCCGGGACAGGGGAACGTCGAGCAGTACTTC	CASSLPPGQGNVEQYF	TRBV28	TRBJ2-7	NA	TRBD1
TGCGCCAGCAGCCTACAGGGCTACGAGCAGTACTTC	CASSLQGYEQYF	TRBV5-1	TRBJ2-7	NA	NA
TGTGCCAGCAGTTTATCAGGGATGGGGACAGATACGCAGTATTTT	CASSLSGMGTDTQYF	TRBV28	TRBJ2-3	NA	NA
TGTGCCAGCAGCTTAGGGCTCCAACAAGAGACCCAGTACTTC	CASSLGLQQETQYF	TRBV7-2	TRBJ2-5	NA	NA
TGCAGCGTTGTCCCTAGCGGGAGCCACTACAATGAGCAGTTCTTC	CSVVPSGSHYNEQFF	TRBV29-1	TRBJ2-1	NA	TRBD2
TGTGCCAGCAGCCCGGCGACTAGCGGGGGGAGGTCCGGGGAGCTGTTTTTT	CASSPATSGGRSGELFF	TRBV5-4	TRBJ2-2	NA	TRBD2
TGTGCCAGCAGCTTAGCGCGGCAGTACAATGAGCAGTTCTTC	CASSLARQYNEQFF	TRBV7-9	TRBJ2-1	NA	NA
TGCGCCAGCAGCCGGACCGGACTAGCGGGACGAGAGACCCAGTACTTC	CASSRTGLAGRETQYF	TRBV5-1	TRBJ2-5	NA	TRBD2
TGCGCCAGCAGCCAAGGGGGGCGCACAGATACGCAGTATTTT	CASSQGGRTDTQYF	TRBV4-1	TRBJ2-3	NA	NA
TGTGCCAGCAGAATAGCGGGGGCCCGCACAGATACGCAGTATTTT	CASRIAGARTDTQYF	TRBV6-6	TRBJ2-3	NA	TRBD2
TGCAGCGTTGGGGCGGGGGGTTACAATGAGCAGTTCTTC	CSVGAGGYNEQFF	TRBV29-1	TRBJ2-1	NA	TRBD2
TGTGCCAGCTCACGGACAGTCGACACTGGAAACACCATATATTTT	CASSRTVDTGNTIYF	TRBV18	TRBJ1-3	once	NA
TGTGCCAGCAGCTCCCAGGGGTCTGCTGGGGCCAACGTCCTGACTTTC	CASSSQGSAGANVLTF	TRBV5-6	TRBJ2-6	NA	NA
TGTGCCAGCAGCAAACAGGGTGAGGGTGAAAAACTGTTTTTT	CASSKQGEGEKLFF	TRBV13	TRBJ1-4	few	NA
TGTGCCAGCAGTGAAGGACTAGCGGGGCTCGAGACCCAGTACTTC	CASSEGLAGLETQYF	TRBV25-1	TRBJ2-5	NA	TRBD2
TGTGCCAGCAGCTCAAACTCAGGGCTGCAAGAGACCCAGTACTTC	CASSSNSGLQETQYF	TRBV7-3	TRBJ2-5	NA	NA
TGTGCCAGCAGTGAACGGGTTGGTAAGCTCCACTTT	CASSERVGKLHF	TRBV6-1	TRBJ1-6	NA	NA
TGTGCCAGCAGCCGACAGGGCTCGGATGAGCAGTTCTTC	CASSRQGSDEQFF	TRBV7-9	TRBJ2-1	NA	TRBD1
TGTGCCAGCAGTCCGGGACTAGCGGGGGGGAGCACAGATACGCAGTATTTT	CASSPGLAGGSTDTQYF	TRBV28	TRBJ2-3	NA	TRBD2
TGCGCCAGCAGCTTCGGGGGTGGCGGCACTGAAGCTTTCTTT	CASSFGGGGTEAFF	TRBV5-1	TRBJ1-1	once	NA
TGTGCCAGCAGTGATGACAGGGCCTCCTCTCAGCCCCAGCATTTT	CASSDDRASSQPQHF	TRBV6-1	TRBJ1-5	once	TRBD1
TGTGCCAGCAGGTGGGGGGGAGAGGAGACCCAGTACTTC	CASRWGGEETQYF	TRBV2	TRBJ2-5	NA	TRBD2
TGCAGCGTTGAAGCTGGGGGGCGGGACAGGGGGATGAACAATGAGCAGTTCTTC	CSVEAGGRDRGMNNEQFF	TRBV29-1	TRBJ2-1	once	TRBD1
TGCGCCAGCTCCGCATCCCCGGGACAGGGGTTATCAAGCAATCAGCCCCAGCATTTT	CASSASPGQGLSSNQPQHF	TRBV10-1	TRBJ1-5	medium-sized	TRBD1
TGCGCCAGCAGCCAGTATGGGGGGGAGTACGAGCAGTACTTC	CASSQYGGEYEQYF	TRBV4-1	TRBJ2-7	few	TRBD2
TGTGCCAGCAGTTACGGGGGTAGCACAGATACGCAGTATTTT	CASSYGGSTDTQYF	TRBV27	TRBJ2-3	NA	NA
TGTGCCAGCAGCCCGAGACAGGGGACCTACGAGCAGTACTTC	CASSPRQGTYEQYF	TRBV7-2	TRBJ2-7	NA	TRBD1
TGTGCCAGCAGTTTGCGGGACAGATCTTTTGAGCAGTACTTC	CASSLRDRSFEQYF	TRBV28	TRBJ2-7	few	NA
TGTGCCAGCAGCGTAGCTGTCGGGAGCTCCTACAATGAGCAGTTCTTC	CASSVAVGSSYNEQFF	TRBV9	TRBJ2-1	NA	NA
TGTGCCAGCAGCTCTCAGACAGGGGGGAACACTGAAGCTTTCTTT	CASSSQTGGNTEAFF	TRBV7-8	TRBJ1-1	NA	TRBD1
TGTGCCATCAGTGGGACTAGCGGGGAGCCCTACGAGCAGTACTTC	CAISGTSGEPYEQYF	TRBV10-3	TRBJ2-7	NA	TRBD2
TGTGCCAGCAGCTTGGGGAGGGACACTGAAGCTTTCTTT	CASSLGRDTEAFF	TRBV5-4	TRBJ1-1	NA	NA
TGTGCCAGCAGCAACACAGGGAATCAGCCCCAGCATTTT	CASSNTGNQPQHF	TRBV6-5	TRBJ1-5	NA	NA
TGCGCCAGCACCCGGGGGGATGGCGGCCACAATGAGCAGTTCTTC	CASTRGDGGHNEQFF	TRBV5-1	TRBJ2-1	NA	TRBD2
TGTGCCAGCACGGAACAGGGGTATGGTCAGCCCCAGCATTTT	CASTEQGYGQPQHF	TRBV6-6	TRBJ1-5	NA	TRBD1
TGTGCCAGCAGCCACAACTCCTACTTAGCGGGAGGGGCAGATACGCAGTATTTT	CASSHNSYLAGGADTQYF	TRBV7-9	TRBJ2-3	NA	TRBD2
TGTGCCAGCAGCTTAAAGGCGGGGGGCCGCACAGATACGCAGTATTTT	CASSLKAGGRTDTQYF	TRBV7-3	TRBJ2-3	NA	TRBD2
TGTGCCAGCAGTTTACTATCCCGGAACACTGAAGCTTTCTTT	CASSLLSRNTEAFF	TRBV27	TRBJ1-1	NA	NA
TGTGCCAGCAAGGCCGGGACAGGGACAGATACGCAGTATTTT	CASKAGTGTDTQYF	TRBV6-1	TRBJ2-3	NA	TRBD1
TGTGCCAGCAGCCATTCTTACAGGGGGCCTCGGTATGGCTACACCTTC	CASSHSYRGPRYGYTF	TRBV14	TRBJ1-2	NA	TRBD1
TGTGCCAGTAGCAAGGAACCCGGGAATCAGCCCCAGCATTTT	CASSKEPGNQPQHF	TRBV19	TRBJ1-5	once	NA
TGTGCCAGCAGTAGGGAGCGGGCGAACACTGAAGCTTTCTTT	CASSRERANTEAFF	TRBV6-1	TRBJ1-1	NA	NA
TGCAGCGTTGGGACAGGGACCCAGCGCACTGAAGCTTTCTTT	CSVGTGTQRTEAFF	TRBV29-1	TRBJ1-1	NA	TRBD1
TGTGCCTGGAGTGGCCTAGGGGGAGAGACCCAGTACTTC	CAWSGLGGETQYF	TRBV30	TRBJ2-5	NA	NA